These 7 T cell receptor beta chains share one sample of origin, sequenced in a study of post-analysis software for immune sequencing data. Tagging with unique molecular identifiers was a feature of the TCR beta cDNA libraries. Each CDR3 protein is one row after TCRdb ran MiXCR on the PCR reads. The repertoire holds 800,000 to 950,000 distinct CDR3 sequences, with around 53% as singletons. These TCRs are of unknown antigen specificity. Study-level findings and limits: A handful of TRBV segments appeared more often in patients than in controls, and TRBV5-6, TRBV5-1 and TRBV20-1 were among these.

The sample was blood. The receptors stem from a girl between 10 and 17 years old with multiple sclerosis.

The CDR3 DNA sequence: TGTGCCAGCAGTCCCCGGGGCGATTACGAGCAGTACTTC. This translates into CASSPRGDYEQYF. The rearrangement links TRBV27 to TRBJ2-7; D is possibly TRBD1 or TRBD2 (5 bases each). Trimming took 5 bases from V and 4 from J, leaving 12 bases between them. CDR3 size: 13 residues. Germline loops: CDR1 MNHEY, CDR2 SMNVEV (reference sequence).

This chain joins TRBV28 and TRBJ1-2; D gene unclear. The CDR3 is 15 amino acids. Germline V gene sequence: CDR1 MDHEN, CDR2 SYDVKM. Between the trimmed V and J ends, which lost 2 bases and 5 bases, there was a span of 15 bases. The CDR3 loop is CASSLPDTLLYGYTF. For the CDR3, the DNA is TGTGCCAGCAGTTTACCGGATACCCTGCTTTATGGCTACACCTTC.

The J gene is TRBJ2-7, the V gene TRBV10-3; the D is unclear. The CDR3 consists of 14 residues. Germline CDR1 is ENHRY and CDR2 is SYGVKD. Trimming stripped 6 bases from V and 2 bases from J, with 14 bases between. In DNA, the CDR3 is TGTGCCATCAGCGAAGGGCCGTTAACCTACGAGCAGTACTTC. This translates into CAISEGPLTYEQYF.

The V and J genes are TRBV2 and TRBJ2-7; weak D call: TRBD1 (6 bases). V was pared by 5 bases and J by 0 bases, with 11 bases between. CDR1 and CDR2 from the germline V gene are SNHLY and FYNNEI. This CDR3 is 14 amino acids long. CDR3 protein: CASSRDTSSYEQYF. CDR3 nucleotides: TGTGCCAGCAGTCGGGACACTAGCTCCTACGAGCAGTACTTC.

The V gene is TRBV5-5, the J gene TRBJ2-3, with 8 bases that match TRBD1. The CDR3 length is 16 residues. Germline V gene data show CDR1 as SGHKS and CDR2 as YYEKEE (reference sequence). V dropped 4 bases and J dropped 4; count of bases not matched to a gene: 11. CDR3 DNA sequence: TGTGCCAGCAGCCCTTCCGGGACAGGAGCTCCAGATACGCAGTATTTT. Protein product: CASSPSGTGAPDTQYF.

The chain combines TRBV29-1 with TRBJ2-7; 11 nucleotides line up with TRBD2. In germline, CDR1 is SQVTM, CDR2 ANQGSEA. Trimming at V came to 4 bases and at J to 5 bases, leaving 13 bases not matched to a gene. The CDR3 covers 16 residues. The DNA for the CDR3 is TGCAGCGTTGTTGCGATACTAGCGGGAGAGCCCGACGAGCAGTACTTC. This encodes CSVVAILAGEPDEQYF.

Comments on this clonotype: One end of the junction fails to match germline, which may point to a read error. This chain joins TRBV10-1 and TRBJ2-7; D tentatively reads TRBD1 or TRBD2 (5 bases each). The CDR3 runs 14 residues. CDR1 and CDR2 from the germline V gene are WNHNN and SYGVQD (reference sequence). The CDR3 DNA reads TGCGCCAGCAGTGACGAAGGCCGGGGCTACGGGCAGTACTTC. Its translation is CASSDEGRGYGQYF.